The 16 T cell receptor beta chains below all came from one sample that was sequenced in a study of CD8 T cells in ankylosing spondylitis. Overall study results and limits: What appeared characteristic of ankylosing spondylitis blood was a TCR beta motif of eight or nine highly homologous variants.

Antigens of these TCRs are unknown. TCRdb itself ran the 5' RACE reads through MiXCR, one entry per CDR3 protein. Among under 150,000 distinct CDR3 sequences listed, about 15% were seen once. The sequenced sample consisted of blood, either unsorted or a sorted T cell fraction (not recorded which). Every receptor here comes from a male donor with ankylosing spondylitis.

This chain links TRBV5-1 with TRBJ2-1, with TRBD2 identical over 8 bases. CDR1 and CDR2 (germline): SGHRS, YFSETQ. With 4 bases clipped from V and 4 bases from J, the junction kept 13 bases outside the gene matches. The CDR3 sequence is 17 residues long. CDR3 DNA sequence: TGCGCCAGCAGCCAACGCTCGGGGGGGGGAGAGTACAATGAGCAGTTCTTC. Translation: CASSQRSGGGEYNEQFF.

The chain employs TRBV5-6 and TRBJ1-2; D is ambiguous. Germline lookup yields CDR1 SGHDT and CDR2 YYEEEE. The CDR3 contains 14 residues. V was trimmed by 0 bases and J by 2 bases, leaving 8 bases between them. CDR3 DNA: TGTGCCAGCAGCTTGGAGGCTCGAAACTATGGCTACACCTTC. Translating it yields CASSLEARNYGYTF.

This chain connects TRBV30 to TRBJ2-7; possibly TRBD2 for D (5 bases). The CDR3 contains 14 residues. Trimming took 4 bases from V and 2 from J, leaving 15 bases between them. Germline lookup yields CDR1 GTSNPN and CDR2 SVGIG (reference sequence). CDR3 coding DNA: TGTGCCTGGACAGTCGTTGACTACACCTACGAGCAGTACTTC. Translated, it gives CAWTVVDYTYEQYF.

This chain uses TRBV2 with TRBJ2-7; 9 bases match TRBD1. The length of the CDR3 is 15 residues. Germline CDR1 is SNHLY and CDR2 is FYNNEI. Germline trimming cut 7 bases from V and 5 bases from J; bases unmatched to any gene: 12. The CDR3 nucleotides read TGTGCCAGCACCCTTTCCGGGACAGGGCGTAACGAGCAGTACTTC. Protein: CASTLSGTGRNEQYF.

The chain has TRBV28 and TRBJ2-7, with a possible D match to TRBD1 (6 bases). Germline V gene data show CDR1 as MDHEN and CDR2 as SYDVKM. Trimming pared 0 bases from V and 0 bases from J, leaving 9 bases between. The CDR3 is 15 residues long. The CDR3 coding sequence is TGTGCCAGCAGTTTATGGCGACAGGTCTCCTACGAGCAGTACTTC. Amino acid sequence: CASSLWRQVSYEQYF.

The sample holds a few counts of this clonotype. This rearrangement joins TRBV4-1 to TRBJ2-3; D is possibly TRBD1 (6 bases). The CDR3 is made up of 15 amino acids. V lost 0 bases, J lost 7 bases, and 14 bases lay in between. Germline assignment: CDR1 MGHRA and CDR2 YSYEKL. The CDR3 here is CASSQETRQVHTQYF. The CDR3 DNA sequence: TGCGCCAGCAGCCAAGAAACGCGACAGGTACATACGCAGTATTTT.

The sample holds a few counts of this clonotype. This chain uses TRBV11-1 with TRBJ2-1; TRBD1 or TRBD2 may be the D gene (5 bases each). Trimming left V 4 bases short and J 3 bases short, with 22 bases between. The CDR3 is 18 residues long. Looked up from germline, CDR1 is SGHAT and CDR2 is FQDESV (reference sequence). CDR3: CASSSPGRARAIYNEQFF. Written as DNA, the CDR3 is TGTGCCAGCAGCTCCCCGGGACGGGCCCGAGCTATCTACAATGAGCAGTTCTTC. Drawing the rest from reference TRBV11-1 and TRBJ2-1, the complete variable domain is EAEVAQSPRYKITEKSQAVAFWCDPISGHATLYWYRQILGQGPELLVQFQDESVVDDSQLPKDRFSAERLKGVDSTLKIQPAELGDSAMYLCASSSPGRARAIYNEQFFGPGTRLTVL.

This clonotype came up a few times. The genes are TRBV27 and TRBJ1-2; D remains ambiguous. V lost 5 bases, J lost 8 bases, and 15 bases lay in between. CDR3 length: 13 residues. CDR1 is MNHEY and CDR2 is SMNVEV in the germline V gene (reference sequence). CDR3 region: CASSVTYLRGYTF. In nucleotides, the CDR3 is TGTGCCAGCAGTGTCACTTACCTCCGGGGCTACACCTTC.

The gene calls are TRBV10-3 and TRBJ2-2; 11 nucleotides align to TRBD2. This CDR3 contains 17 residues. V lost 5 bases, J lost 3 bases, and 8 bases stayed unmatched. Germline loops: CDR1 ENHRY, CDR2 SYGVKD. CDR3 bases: TGTGCCATCAGTCCGACTAGCGGGATTAGGGACACCGGGGAGCTGTTTTTT. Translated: CAISPTSGIRDTGELFF.

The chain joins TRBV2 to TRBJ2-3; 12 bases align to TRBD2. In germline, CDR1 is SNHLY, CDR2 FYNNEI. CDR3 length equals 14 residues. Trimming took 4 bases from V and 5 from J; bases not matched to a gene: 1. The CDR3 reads CASSGLAGVDTQYF. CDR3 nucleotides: TGTGCCAGCAGTGGACTAGCGGGGGTAGATACGCAGTATTTT.

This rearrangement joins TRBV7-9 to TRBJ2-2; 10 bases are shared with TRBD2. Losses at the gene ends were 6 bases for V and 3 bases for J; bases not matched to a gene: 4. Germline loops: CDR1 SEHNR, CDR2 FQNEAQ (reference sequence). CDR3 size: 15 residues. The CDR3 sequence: CASRELAGHTGELFF. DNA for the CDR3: TGTGCCAGCAGGGAACTAGCGGGGCACACCGGGGAGCTGTTTTTT.

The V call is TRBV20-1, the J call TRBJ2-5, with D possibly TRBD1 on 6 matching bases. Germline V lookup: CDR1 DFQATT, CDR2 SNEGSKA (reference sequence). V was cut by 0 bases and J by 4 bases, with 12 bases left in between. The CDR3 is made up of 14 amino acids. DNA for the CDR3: TGCAGTGCTAGAGATACAGGGCGGCGAGAGACCCAGTACTTC. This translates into CSARDTGRRETQYF.

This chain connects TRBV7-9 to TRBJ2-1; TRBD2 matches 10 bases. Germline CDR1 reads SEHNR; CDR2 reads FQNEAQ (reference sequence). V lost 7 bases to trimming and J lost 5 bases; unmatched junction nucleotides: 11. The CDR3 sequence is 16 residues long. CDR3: CASTRTGLADHNEQFF. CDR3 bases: TGTGCCAGCACCAGAACCGGACTAGCGGATCACAATGAGCAGTTCTTC.

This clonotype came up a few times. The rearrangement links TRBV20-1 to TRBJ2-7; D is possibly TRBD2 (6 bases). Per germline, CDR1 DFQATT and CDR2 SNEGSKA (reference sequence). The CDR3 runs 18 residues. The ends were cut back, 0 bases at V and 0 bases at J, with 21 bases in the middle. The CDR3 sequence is CSARDSWGAGQLSYEQYF. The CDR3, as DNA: TGCAGTGCTAGAGATAGCTGGGGAGCGGGCCAGCTCTCCTACGAGCAGTACTTC.

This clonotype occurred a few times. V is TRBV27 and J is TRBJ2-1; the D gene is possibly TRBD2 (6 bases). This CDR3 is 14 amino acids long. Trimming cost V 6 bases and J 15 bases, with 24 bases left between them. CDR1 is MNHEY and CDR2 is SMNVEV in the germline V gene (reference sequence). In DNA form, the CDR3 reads TGTGCCAGCAGCTCACCCACCCTGGGACTCCCTATGTTCTTC. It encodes CASSSPTLGLPMFF.

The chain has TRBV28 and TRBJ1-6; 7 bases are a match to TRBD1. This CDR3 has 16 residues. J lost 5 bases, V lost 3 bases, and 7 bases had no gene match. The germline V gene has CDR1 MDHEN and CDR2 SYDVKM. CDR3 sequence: CASSFNRGLHNSPLHF. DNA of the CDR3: TGTGCCAGCAGTTTTAATAGGGGGCTCCATAATTCACCCCTCCACTTT.